The rows below give T cell receptor beta chains drawn from one sample of a study of neoadjuvant anti-PD-1 for oral cavity cancer. The repertoire was sequenced with immunoSEQ multiplex PCR; TCRdb's copy has only in-frame clones and lacks some. The sample contains about 9,000 clones, 65% to 70% of which appear only once. The sample here was tumor tissue, taken before nivolumab (anti-PD-1) treatment. The source is a person aged 35 to 85 with oral cavity squamous cell carcinoma. Both conserved end residues are part of each CDR3. The order of the fields is V gene, J gene, clone size, D gene, CDR3 protein, CDR3 DNA. The D gene is left open where the match is weak. Expanded clones are given a class, and other clones once, few, many or no size at all.

TRBV2	TRBJ2-1	NA	TRBD1	CASREGAVTFF	TGTGCCAGCAGAGAGGGGGCGGTTACGTTCTTC
TRBV6-1	TRBJ2-2	once	NA	CASSERDTGELFF	TGTGCCAGCAGTGAACGGGACACCGGGGAGCTGTTTTTT
TRBV7-6	TRBJ2-3	NA	TRBD2	CASSYTSGRANTQYF	TGTGCCAGCAGCTATACTAGCGGGAGGGCCAATACGCAGTATTTT
TRBV18	TRBJ1-1	NA	NA	CASSAGAGGTEAFF	TGTGCCAGCTCAGCGGGGGCGGGGGGCACTGAAGCTTTCTTT
TRBV19	TRBJ2-7	NA	NA	CASTTQGGGEQYF	TGTGCCAGTACCACCCAGGGGGGAGGAGAGCAGTACTTC
TRBV9	TRBJ1-6	NA	NA	CASSVAEGPYNSPLHF	TGTGCCAGCAGCGTAGCTGAGGGCCCCTATAATTCACCCCTCCACTTT
TRBV19	TRBJ2-1	NA	NA	CASRANYNEQFF	TGTGCCAGTAGGGCAAATTACAATGAGCAGTTCTTC
TRBV9	TRBJ1-1	NA	NA	CASSVGPNTEAFF	TGTGCCAGCAGCGTGGGCCCGAACACTGAAGCTTTCTTT
TRBV7-6	TRBJ2-1	NA	TRBD1	CASSLTGTGLSEQFF	TGTGCCAGCAGCCTTACCGGGACAGGGTTAAGCGAGCAGTTCTTC
TRBV29-1	TRBJ2-1	NA	NA	CSVVTPQVSSYNEQFF	TGCAGCGTCGTCACCCCACAGGTGAGCTCCTACAATGAGCAGTTCTTC
TRBV10-1	TRBJ2-3	NA	NA	CASSESVDTDTQYF	TGCGCCAGCAGTGAGTCTGTGGACACAGATACGCAGTATTTT
TRBV5-1	TRBJ1-4	NA	TRBD1	CASSSDRGGKLFF	TGCGCCAGCAGCTCGGACAGGGGGGGAAAACTGTTTTTT
TRBV10-3	TRBJ2-5	NA	TRBD1	CAISVNRGQGETQYF	TGTGCCATCAGCGTCAACAGGGGGCAGGGAGAGACCCAGTACTTC
TRBV9	TRBJ1-2	NA	NA	CASSSDQHKTSSYGYTF	TGTGCCAGCAGCTCAGACCAACACAAGACAAGCTCCTATGGCTACACCTTC
TRBV25-1	TRBJ2-1	NA	NA	CASSTGQGNEQFF	TGTGCCAGCAGTACTGGCCAGGGCAATGAGCAGTTCTTC
TRBV18	TRBJ2-3	NA	NA	CASSPETRVDTQYF	TGTGCCAGCTCACCCGAGACTAGGGTAGATACGCAGTATTTT
TRBV30	TRBJ1-2	NA	NA	CAWSSGTPYGYTF	TGTGCCTGGAGTTCTGGGACCCCCTATGGCTACACCTTC
TRBV28	TRBJ2-2	few	NA	CASSAATNTGELFF	TGTGCCAGCAGTGCCGCGACTAACACCGGGGAGCTGTTTTTT
TRBV5-1	TRBJ2-5	few	NA	CASSTDLETQYF	TGCGCCAGCAGCACAGACTTGGAGACCCAGTACTTC
TRBV19	TRBJ1-5	few	NA	CASSIELRTAFSNQPQHF	TGTGCCAGTAGTATAGAGTTACGGACGGCCTTTAGCAATCAGCCCCAGCATTTT
TRBV10-3	TRBJ2-7	NA	NA	CAISESVGRQSYEQYF	TGTGCCATCAGTGAGTCGGTCGGTCGACAATCCTACGAGCAGTACTTC
TRBV15	TRBJ1-1	NA	NA	CATSNRFLMNTEAFF	TGTGCCACCAGCAACCGATTCCTCATGAACACTGAAGCTTTCTTT
TRBV11-2	TRBJ2-7	few	NA	CASSPGEAYEQYF	TGTGCCAGCAGCCCCGGGGAGGCCTACGAGCAGTACTTC
TRBV7-8	TRBJ1-2	NA	NA	CASSPRVGGHYGYTF	TGTGCCAGCAGCCCCCGGGTGGGCGGCCACTATGGCTACACCTTC
TRBV23-1	TRBJ2-7	few	NA	CASRPPGRSSYEQYF	TGCGCCAGCAGACCCCCGGGCAGGTCCTCCTACGAGCAGTACTTC
TRBV5-1	TRBJ1-3	once	NA	CASSLSVGISGNTIYF	TGCGCCAGCAGCCTGTCCGTGGGAATCTCTGGAAACACCATATATTTT
TRBV28	TRBJ2-4	NA	TRBD1	CASSWDREIWQPQYF	TGTGCCAGCAGTTGGGACAGGGAAATTTGGCAGCCTCAGTACTTC
TRBV4-2	TRBJ1-1	NA	TRBD1	CASSQASGGTEAFF	TGTGCCAGCAGCCAAGCATCAGGGGGCACTGAAGCTTTCTTT
TRBV2	TRBJ2-1	NA	NA	CASITVNSYNEQFF	TGTGCCAGCATAACAGTTAATTCCTACAATGAGCAGTTCTTC
TRBV19	TRBJ1-3	NA	NA	CASSIRDDAGNTIYF	TGTGCCAGTAGTATACGGGACGATGCTGGAAACACCATATATTTT
TRBV7-3	TRBJ2-3	NA	NA	CASSSPSSDTQYF	TGTGCCAGCAGCTCACCTAGCTCAGATACGCAGTATTTT
TRBV6-6	TRBJ2-7	NA	NA	CASSYDEGISYEQYF	TGTGCCAGCAGTTACGATGAGGGAATTTCCTACGAGCAGTACTTC
TRBV6-1	TRBJ1-2	NA	NA	CASSVDKTNYGYTF	TGTGCCAGCAGTGTGGACAAAACTAACTATGGCTACACCTTC
TRBV5-8	TRBJ2-7	few	NA	CASSPGEEYEQYF	TGTGCCAGCAGCCCCGGGGAAGAATACGAGCAGTACTTC
TRBV5-5	TRBJ1-3	NA	TRBD1	CASSLARGQGNTIYF	TGTGCCAGCAGCTTGGCCAGGGGGCAAGGAAACACCATATATTTT
TRBV9	TRBJ2-3	NA	TRBD2	CASSVAPAGGGTDTQYF	TGTGCCAGCAGCGTAGCACCAGCGGGGGGGGGCACAGATACGCAGTATTTT
TRBV10-1	TRBJ2-3	NA	TRBD1	CASGSGTGMADTQYF	TGCGCCAGCGGGTCCGGGACAGGGATGGCAGATACGCAGTATTTT
TRBV29-1	TRBJ1-4	NA	TRBD1	CSVGAGQRNEKLFF	TGCAGCGTTGGGGCGGGACAGCGAAATGAAAAACTGTTTTTT
TRBV7-9	TRBJ2-2	NA	TRBD2	CASSLGGGGGELFF	TGTGCCAGCAGCTTAGGCGGCGGGGGCGGGGAGCTGTTTTTT
TRBV10-3	TRBJ1-1	NA	NA	CAISESGGTEAFF	TGTGCCATCAGTGAGTCCGGGGGAACTGAAGCTTTCTTT
TRBV19	TRBJ2-3	NA	NA	CASRPSGRGSTDTQYF	TGTGCCAGTAGGCCCTCTGGGCGGGGATCCACAGATACGCAGTATTTT
TRBV4-1	TRBJ1-6	few	NA	CASSQASQTFSPLHF	TGCGCCAGCAGCCAAGCCAGCCAGACATTTTCACCCCTCCACTTT